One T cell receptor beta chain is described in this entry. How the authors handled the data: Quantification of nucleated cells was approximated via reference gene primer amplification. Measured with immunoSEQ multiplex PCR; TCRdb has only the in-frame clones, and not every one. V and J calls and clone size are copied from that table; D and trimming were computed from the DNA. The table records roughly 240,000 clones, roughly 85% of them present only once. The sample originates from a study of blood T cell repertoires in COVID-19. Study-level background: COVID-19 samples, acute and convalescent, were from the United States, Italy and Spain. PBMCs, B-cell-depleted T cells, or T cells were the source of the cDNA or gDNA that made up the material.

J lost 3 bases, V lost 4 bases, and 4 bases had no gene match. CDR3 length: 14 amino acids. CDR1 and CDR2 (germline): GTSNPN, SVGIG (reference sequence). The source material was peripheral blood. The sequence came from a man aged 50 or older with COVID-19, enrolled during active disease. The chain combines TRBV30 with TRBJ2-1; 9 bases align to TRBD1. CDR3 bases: TGTGCCTGGATCCGGGACAGGGTCTACAATGAGCAGTTCTTC. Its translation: CAWIRDRVYNEQFF. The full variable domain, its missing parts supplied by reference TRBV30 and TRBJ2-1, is SQTIHQWPATLVQPVGSPLSLECTVEGTSNPNLYWYRQAAGRGLQLLFYSVGIGQISSEVPQNLSASRPQDRQFILSSKKLLLSDSGFYLCAWIRDRVYNEQFFGPGTRLTVL.